The text below deals with one TCR beta chain. Sequenced by immunoSEQ multiplex PCR; TCRdb stores in-frame clones only, minus some. Seen here are about 170,000 clones, about nine tenths observed once, and the top ten hold roughly 0.77%. Germline lookup yields CDR1 MRHNA and CDR2 SNTAGT. V was clipped by 5 bases and J by 2 bases, with 12 bases between them. This CDR3 has 14 amino acids. The sample belongs to a study of blood T cell repertoires in COVID-19. The clonotype originates from a woman aged 18-30 years who had recovered from COVID-19. What was sequenced was PBMCs or T cells enriched from blood (not recorded which). The chain employs TRBV6-4 and TRBJ1-2; tentative D call: TRBD1 (5 bases). CDR3 in amino acids: CASSKGQANYGYTF. The CDR3, as DNA: TGTGCCAGCAGTAAGGGGCAGGCGAACTATGGCTACACCTTC.